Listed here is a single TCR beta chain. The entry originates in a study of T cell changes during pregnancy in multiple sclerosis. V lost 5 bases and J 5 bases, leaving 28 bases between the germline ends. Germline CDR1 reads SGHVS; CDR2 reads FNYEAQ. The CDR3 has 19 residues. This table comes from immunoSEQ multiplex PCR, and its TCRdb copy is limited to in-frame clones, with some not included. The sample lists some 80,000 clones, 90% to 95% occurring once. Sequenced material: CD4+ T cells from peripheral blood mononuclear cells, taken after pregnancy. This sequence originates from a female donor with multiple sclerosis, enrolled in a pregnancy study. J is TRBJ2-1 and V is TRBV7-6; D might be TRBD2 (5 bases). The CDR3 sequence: CASSRLPTSSLRLDNEQFF. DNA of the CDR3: TGTGCCAGCAGCCGACTACCCACCAGCTCACTCCGGTTGGACAATGAGCAGTTCTTC. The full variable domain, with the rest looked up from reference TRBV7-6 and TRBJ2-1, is GAGVSQSPRYKVTKRGQDVALRCDPISGHVSLYWYRQALGQGPEFLTYFNYEAQQDKSGLPNDRFSAERPEGSISTLTIQRTEQRDSAMYRCASSRLPTSSLRLDNEQFFGPGTRLTVL.